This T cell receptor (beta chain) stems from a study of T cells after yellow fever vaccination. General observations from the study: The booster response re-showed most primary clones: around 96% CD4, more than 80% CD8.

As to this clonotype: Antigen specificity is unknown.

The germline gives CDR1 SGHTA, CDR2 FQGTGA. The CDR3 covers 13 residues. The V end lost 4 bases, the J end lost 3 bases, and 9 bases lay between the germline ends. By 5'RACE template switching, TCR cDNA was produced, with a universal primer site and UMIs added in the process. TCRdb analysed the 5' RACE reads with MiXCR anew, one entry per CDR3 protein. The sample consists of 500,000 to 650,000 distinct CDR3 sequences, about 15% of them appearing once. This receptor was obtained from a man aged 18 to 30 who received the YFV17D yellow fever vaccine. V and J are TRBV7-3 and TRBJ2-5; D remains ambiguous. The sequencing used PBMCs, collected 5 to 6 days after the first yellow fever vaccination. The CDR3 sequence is CASSSGREETQYF. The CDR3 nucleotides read TGTGCCAGCAGCTCAGGACGGGAAGAGACCCAGTACTTC.